Listed below are T cell receptor beta chains from one sample, sequenced in a study of T cells after yellow fever vaccination. A single record per CDR3 protein comes from TCRdb applying MiXCR to the 5' RACE reads. The sample lists 60,000 to 75,000 distinct CDR3 sequences, under 8% seen once, with under 45% in the top ten. Sequencing was performed on CD8+ T cells sorted from PBMCs, taken about 49 days after the first yellow fever vaccination. The source is a man aged 18 to 30 who received the YFV17D yellow fever vaccine. CDR3s include the opening cysteine and the closing phenylalanine or tryptophan. A D gene is named only where the DNA matches it firmly. The listing skips clone size in some rows; elsewhere it reads once, few, many or a size class.

d_call j_call v_call clone_size cdr3_nt cdr3_aa
NA TRBJ2-6 TRBV6-5 few TGTGCCAGCAGTTACGCACCCAGGGCGGAAGGGGCCAACGTCCTGACTTTC CASSYAPRAEGANVLTF
NA TRBJ2-1 TRBV7-8 many TGTGCCAGCAGCGCCTGGATCAACAATGAGCAGTTCTTC CASSAWINNEQFF
TRBD2 TRBJ2-3 TRBV20-1 many TGCAGTGCTAGCCCCACTAGCGGGGGTAGAACAGATACGCAGTATTTT CSASPTSGGRTDTQYF
TRBD1 TRBJ2-3 TRBV29-1 many TGCAGCGTTGAATTTCTGGGGACAGTAACAGATACGCAGTATTTT CSVEFLGTVTDTQYF
NA TRBJ2-7 TRBV5-1 many TGCGCCAGCAGCTTGGGATGGGGGGCCTACGAGCAGTACTTC CASSLGWGAYEQYF
NA TRBJ2-5 TRBV12-3/TRBV12-4 many TGTGCCAGCAGTTTATGGGGGCACGAGACCCAGTACTTC CASSLWGHETQYF
NA TRBJ1-6 TRBV4-1 NA TGCGCCAGCAGCCATCCCACCAGGGCAAATAATTCACCCCTCCACTTT CASSHPTRANNSPLHF
NA TRBJ2-3 TRBV20-1 many TGCAGTGCAGAACCCCGGGGGCCAGATACGCAGTATTTT CSAEPRGPDTQYF
NA TRBJ2-3 TRBV5-4 few TGTGCCAGCAGCTTGGTGGCAGGGACCACAGATACGCAGTATTTT CASSLVAGTTDTQYF
NA TRBJ2-2 TRBV12-3/TRBV12-4 many TGTGCCAGCAGTTTACCCCAGGGTACCGGGGAGCTGTTTTTT CASSLPQGTGELFF
TRBD1 TRBJ1-6 TRBV12-3/TRBV12-4 few TGTGCCAGCAGTTTTCCTGCCGGTCCACAGGGGGCTGATTCACCCCTCCACTTT CASSFPAGPQGADSPLHF
NA TRBJ2-5 TRBV20-1 NA TGCAGTGCCTCCTACATAGGGGCCCTTCAAGAGACCCAGTACTTC CSASYIGALQETQYF
NA TRBJ2-1 TRBV6-1 many TGTGCCAGCACCCGGGACGGATCGTACAATGAGCAGTTCTTC CASTRDGSYNEQFF
NA TRBJ2-1 TRBV6-2/TRBV6-3 NA TGTGCCAGCAGTTACTCGCCAGGCGAAGCAAATGAGCAGTTCTTC CASSYSPGEANEQFF
NA TRBJ2-5 TRBV20-1 many TGCAGTGCGCGAACGTTTTTCAAAGAGACCCAGTACTTC CSARTFFKETQYF
NA TRBJ1-2 TRBV7-3 many TGTGCCAGCAGCTTAACATACCGCGGATCGACAGGAAGGCCCTATGGCTACACCTTC CASSLTYRGSTGRPYGYTF
TRBD1 TRBJ2-1 TRBV5-1 NA TGCGCCAGCAGCTTTTATGCCCAGGGGGCGCAAAATGAGCAGTTCTTC CASSFYAQGAQNEQFF
NA TRBJ1-3 TRBV6-6 NA TGTGCCAGCAGCCCCGATTACCGAAACACCATATATTTT CASSPDYRNTIYF
NA TRBJ2-3 TRBV12-3/TRBV12-4 many TGTGCCAGCCACCGAGGGGGTGGTGCGGGAGATACGCAGTATTTT CASHRGGGAGDTQYF
NA TRBJ1-4 TRBV14 NA TGTGCCAGCAGCCAAAAAGCGGCAACTAATGAAAAACTGTTTTTT CASSQKAATNEKLFF
NA TRBJ1-1 TRBV6-5 few TGTGCCAGCAGTTTACCTCTCACAGGGAACACTGAAGCTTTCTTT CASSLPLTGNTEAFF
NA TRBJ2-2 TRBV27 many TGTGCCAGCAGTTTACAGGAGGCTTCCCTCACCGGGGAGCTGTTTTTT CASSLQEASLTGELFF
NA TRBJ2-1 TRBV20-1 many TGCAGTGCCACGGGATACTCCTACAATGAGCAGTTCTTC CSATGYSYNEQFF
TRBD1 TRBJ2-4 TRBV5-6 few TGTGCCAGCAGACCAACTAGACAGGGGGAAAACATTCAGTACTTC CASRPTRQGENIQYF
NA TRBJ2-7 TRBV11-2 many TGTGCCAGCAGCTCCCACAGGGATTACGAGCAGTACTTC CASSSHRDYEQYF
NA TRBJ1-3 TRBV10-2 many TGCGCCAGCAGTGATCTCGACAGGTTGCCTGGAAACACCATATATTTT CASSDLDRLPGNTIYF
TRBD1 TRBJ2-7 TRBV30 NA TGTGCCTTCTTGACAGGGATCTCCTACGAGCAGTACTTC CAFLTGISYEQYF
NA TRBJ2-7 TRBV5-1 many TGCGCCAGCAGCTTCACAGGAGTACTTTACGAGCAGTACTTC CASSFTGVLYEQYF
NA TRBJ2-5 TRBV7-7 many TGTGCCAGCAGCCTACGGACACTAGCCCAAGAGACCCAGTACTTC CASSLRTLAQETQYF
TRBD2 TRBJ2-3 TRBV4-2 NA TGTGCCAGCAGCCACGCTGGGGGGGGCACAGATACGCAGTATTTT CASSHAGGGTDTQYF
TRBD1 TRBJ1-1 TRBV5-1 few TGCGCCAGCAGCTCGGACAGGGGGCACGAAGCTTTCTTT CASSSDRGHEAFF
NA TRBJ2-1 TRBV9 many TGTGCCAGCAGCTCGAGGGACTCGAGCTCCTACAATGAGCAGTTCTTC CASSSRDSSSYNEQFF
NA TRBJ1-2 TRBV12-3/TRBV12-4 many TGTGCCAGCAGTCTAACAGGGTCGGTCTATGGCTACACCTTC CASSLTGSVYGYTF
NA TRBJ1-4 TRBV7-9 many TGTGCCAGCAGCGCCAGAGACAGTTCAACTAATGAAAAACTGTTTTTT CASSARDSSTNEKLFF
NA TRBJ2-6 TRBV4-2 NA TGTGCCAGCAGCCCCCCAAGGGCGCAGCTTTCTGGGGCCAACGTCCTGACTTTC CASSPPRAQLSGANVLTF
NA TRBJ2-1 TRBV6-1 many TGTGCCAGCAGTGCTTCTTACTCTTCTGAGCAGTTCTTC CASSASYSSEQFF
NA TRBJ2-6 TRBV4-3 NA TGCGCCAGCAGCCAAGATCTTGGGTCTGGGGCCAACGTCCTGACTTTC CASSQDLGSGANVLTF
NA TRBJ1-1 TRBV30 NA TGTGCCGCCTCCCTCGACAGTACTGAAGCTTTCTTT CAASLDSTEAFF
NA TRBJ2-2 TRBV7-6 many TGTGCCAGCAGCTTAGATGAGCGCAACATGCGGGGGGAGCTGTTTTTT CASSLDERNMRGELFF
TRBD1 TRBJ1-5 TRBV20-1 few TGCAGTGGGACAGGGATAGGGCCTTCTCAGCCCCAGCATTTT CSGTGIGPSQPQHF
NA TRBJ2-7 TRBV5-1 few TGCGCCAGCAGCACCACAGGGAACAACTACGAGCAGTACTTC CASSTTGNNYEQYF
NA TRBJ2-1 TRBV6-2/TRBV6-3 NA TGTGCCAGCGCTAGGCGTCAGAGCTCCTACAATGAGCAGTTCTTC CASARRQSSYNEQFF
TRBD1 TRBJ1-5 TRBV12-3/TRBV12-4 NA TGTGCCAGCGGAACAACAGGGGGCGTTCAGCCCCAGCATTTT CASGTTGGVQPQHF
NA TRBJ2-7 TRBV7-2 many TGTGCCAGCAGCTTAGTAAGGAGCTCCTACGAGCAGTACTTC CASSLVRSSYEQYF
NA TRBJ1-3 TRBV28 medium-sized TGTGCCAGCAGTCCCCGCTTCTATCAAGGGGCTGGAAACACCATATATTTT CASSPRFYQGAGNTIYF
NA TRBJ2-1 TRBV29-1 NA TGCAGCGTCACAGGATACTACAATGAGCAGTTCTTC CSVTGYYNEQFF
NA TRBJ2-5 TRBV2 many TGTGCCAGCAGTGATTTAACCGTAATGGAGACCCAGTACTTC CASSDLTVMETQYF
NA TRBJ1-2 TRBV4-1 many TGCGCCAGCAGCCAAGGGGGTGCGTCGAATTATGGCTACACCTTC CASSQGGASNYGYTF
TRBD1 TRBJ1-5 TRBV7-8 few TGTGCCAGCAGCTTACGGGACAGGGGAGAGGGTCAGCCCCAGCATTTT CASSLRDRGEGQPQHF
NA TRBJ1-1 TRBV7-2 many TGTGCCAGCAGCTATGACGGACGGGGGAGCGGCACTGAAGCTTTCTTT CASSYDGRGSGTEAFF
TRBD2 TRBJ2-2 TRBV12-3/TRBV12-4 few TGTGCCTGCAGTTTGACGGGGGGTGTCGCCGCGAACACCGGGGAGCTGTTTTTT CACSLTGGVAANTGELFF